Each of the 2 T cell receptor beta chains below was sequenced from the same sample in a study of cytomegalovirus exposure and HLA in healthy donors. PCR primers comprised 60 Vbeta and 13 Jbeta primers. The method was immunoSEQ multiplex PCR; TCRdb's version includes in-frame clones alone and lacks a portion of them. The profile shows some 170,000 clones, 81% of them singletons. Sequenced material: PBMCs. The receptor source for this set is a woman aged 45-65 years in good health and CMV-seronegative.

V gene TRBV5-1 combines with J gene TRBJ2-1; 7 nucleotides match TRBD2. Per the germline V gene, CDR1 is SGHRS and CDR2 is YFSETQ. The CDR3 is 15 residues long. V shed 5 bases and J 3 bases; nucleotides not matched to a gene: 8. CDR3 in DNA: TGCGCCAGCAGGGATGGCGGGAGTGGCTACAATGAGCAGTTCTTC. It is translated as CASRDGGSGYNEQFF.

This sequence joins TRBV11-1 and TRBJ2-7, with 9 bases fitting TRBD1. V shed 5 bases and J 0 bases; nucleotides not matched to a gene: 14. Germline loops: CDR1 SGHAT, CDR2 FQDESV (reference sequence). This CDR3 comprises 18 residues. The DNA for the CDR3 is TGTGCCAGCAGCCCCACGGGAACCGGACAGGGGATCTCCTACGAGCAGTACTTC. Protein sequence: CASSPTGTGQGISYEQYF.